This T cell receptor beta chain was recorded in a study of blood T cell repertoires in COVID-19. Background on the study: There were acute and convalescent COVID-19 samples, and they came from the United States, Italy and Spain. The cDNA or gDNA used as material had been derived from T cells, B-cell-depleted T cells, or PBMCs.

Seattle cases were enrolled at active infection and followed longitudinally. Authors' data handling: Amplification with reference gene primers provided the estimates of nucleated cell counts. TCRdb's copy holds only in-frame clones and misses some; the assay was immunoSEQ multiplex PCR. V, J and clone size derive from that table, while D and trimming were established from the DNA sequence. The sample consists of over 250,000 clones, approximately 88% of them appearing once. Per the germline V gene, CDR1 is MGHRA and CDR2 is YSYEKL. J was trimmed by 5 bases and V by 0 bases; bases with no gene match: 9. The CDR3 covers 17 residues.

Material for sequencing was peripheral blood. This TCR was sampled from a woman aged 65 to 85 with COVID-19, enrolled during active disease. The gene calls are TRBV4-1 and TRBJ1-4; 7 bases line up with TRBD1. The CDR3 nucleotides read TGCGCCAGCAGCCAAGATCATCGTCGGACAGGCAATGAAAAACTGTTTTTT. This translates into CASSQDHRRTGNEKLFF.